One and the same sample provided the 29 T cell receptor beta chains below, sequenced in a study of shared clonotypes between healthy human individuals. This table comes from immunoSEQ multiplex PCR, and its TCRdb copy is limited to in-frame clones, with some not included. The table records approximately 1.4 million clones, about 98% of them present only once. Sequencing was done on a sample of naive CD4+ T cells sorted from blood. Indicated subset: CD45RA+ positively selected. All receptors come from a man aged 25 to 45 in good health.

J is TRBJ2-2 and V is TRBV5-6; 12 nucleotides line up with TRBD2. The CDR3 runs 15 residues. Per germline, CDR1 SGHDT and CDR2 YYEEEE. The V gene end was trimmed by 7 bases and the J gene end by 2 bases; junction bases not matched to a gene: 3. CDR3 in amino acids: CASGGLAGNTGELFF. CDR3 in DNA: TGTGCCAGCGGAGGACTAGCGGGAAACACCGGGGAGCTGTTTTTT.

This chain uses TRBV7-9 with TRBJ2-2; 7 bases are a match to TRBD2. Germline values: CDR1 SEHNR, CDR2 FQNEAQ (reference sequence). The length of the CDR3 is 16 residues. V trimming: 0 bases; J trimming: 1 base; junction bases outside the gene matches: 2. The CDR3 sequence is CASSLAPGGNTGELFF. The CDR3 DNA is TGTGCCAGCAGCTTAGCCCCGGGAGGGAACACCGGGGAGCTGTTTTTT.

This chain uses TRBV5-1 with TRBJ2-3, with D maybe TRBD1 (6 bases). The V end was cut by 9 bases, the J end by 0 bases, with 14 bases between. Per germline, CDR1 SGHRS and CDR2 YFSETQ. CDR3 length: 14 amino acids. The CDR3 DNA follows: TGCGCCACCAGGGGACACCCTAGCACAGATACGCAGTATTTT. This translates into CATRGHPSTDTQYF.

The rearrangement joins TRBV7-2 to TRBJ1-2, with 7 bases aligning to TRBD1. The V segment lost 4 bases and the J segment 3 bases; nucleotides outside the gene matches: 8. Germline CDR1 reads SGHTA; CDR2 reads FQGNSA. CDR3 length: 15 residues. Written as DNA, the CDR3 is TGTGCCAGCAGCTCATGGGACAGACCCTACTATGGCTACACCTTC. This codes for CASSSWDRPYYGYTF. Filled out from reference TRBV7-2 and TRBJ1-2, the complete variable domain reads GAGVSQSPSNKVTEKGKDVELRCDPISGHTALYWYRQSLGQGLEFLIYFQGNSAPDKSGLPSDRFSAERTGGSVSTLTIQRTQQEDSAVYLCASSSWDRPYYGYTFGSGTRLTVV.

DNA for the CDR3: TGTGCCAGCTCACCACCGGGGCTAGCGGGGTTCCAAGAGACCCAGTACTTC. Encoded protein: CASSPPGLAGFQETQYF. This chain connects TRBV18 to TRBJ2-5, with 9 nucleotides matching TRBD2. This CDR3 region has 17 residues. Germline CDR1 reads KGHSH; CDR2 reads LQKENI. With V trimmed by 0 bases and J by 1 base, 6 bases remained unmatched.

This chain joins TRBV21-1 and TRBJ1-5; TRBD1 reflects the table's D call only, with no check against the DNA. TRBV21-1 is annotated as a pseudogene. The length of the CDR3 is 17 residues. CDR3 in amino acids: CASSKEWTGGSNQPQHF. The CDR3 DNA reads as TGTGCCAGCAGCAAGGAATGGACAGGGGGTAGCAATCAGCCCCAGCATTTT.

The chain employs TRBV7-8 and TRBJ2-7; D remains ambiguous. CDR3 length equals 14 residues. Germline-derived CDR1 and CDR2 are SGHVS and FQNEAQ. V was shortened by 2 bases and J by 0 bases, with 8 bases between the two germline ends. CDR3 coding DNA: TGTGCCAGCAGCTTAATTGAGGTCTCCTACGAGCAGTACTTC. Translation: CASSLIEVSYEQYF.

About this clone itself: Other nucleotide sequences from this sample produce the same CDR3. The DNA of the CDR3 is TGTGCCAGCAGCTTAGCCAGCTCCTACAATGAGCAGTTCTTC. It specifies CASSLASSYNEQFF. The V and J genes are TRBV11-2 and TRBJ2-1; D call uncertain. This CDR3 has 14 residues. V dropped 1 base and J dropped 0 bases, with 4 bases sitting between them. CDR1 is SGHAT, CDR2 FQNNGV, per germline.

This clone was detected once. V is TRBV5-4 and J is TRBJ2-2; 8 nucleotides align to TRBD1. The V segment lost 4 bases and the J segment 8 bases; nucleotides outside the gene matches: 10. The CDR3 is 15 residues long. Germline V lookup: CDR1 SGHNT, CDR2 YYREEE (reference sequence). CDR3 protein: CASSIDRGRGGELFF. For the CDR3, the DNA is TGTGCCAGCAGCATAGACAGGGGTAGAGGGGGGGAGCTGTTTTTT.

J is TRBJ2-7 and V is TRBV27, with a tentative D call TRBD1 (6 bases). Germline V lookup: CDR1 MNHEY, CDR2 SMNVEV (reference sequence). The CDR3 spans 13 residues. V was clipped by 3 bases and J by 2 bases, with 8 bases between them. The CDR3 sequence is CASSFRQAYEQYF. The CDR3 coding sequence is TGTGCCAGCAGTTTTAGACAGGCCTACGAGCAGTACTTC.

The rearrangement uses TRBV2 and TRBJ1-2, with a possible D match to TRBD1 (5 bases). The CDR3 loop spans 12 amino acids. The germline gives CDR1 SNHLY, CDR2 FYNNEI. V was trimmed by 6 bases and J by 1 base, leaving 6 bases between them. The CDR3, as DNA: TGTGCCAGCAGGGGACGTAACTATGGCTACACCTTC. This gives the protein CASRGRNYGYTF.

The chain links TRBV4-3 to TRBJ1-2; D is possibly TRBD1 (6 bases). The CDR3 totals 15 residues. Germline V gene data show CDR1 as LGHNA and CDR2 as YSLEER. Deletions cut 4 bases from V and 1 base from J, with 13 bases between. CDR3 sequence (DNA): TGCGCCAGCAGCCCGGGGGGGGCGCGTAACTATGGCTACACCTTC. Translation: CASSPGGARNYGYTF.

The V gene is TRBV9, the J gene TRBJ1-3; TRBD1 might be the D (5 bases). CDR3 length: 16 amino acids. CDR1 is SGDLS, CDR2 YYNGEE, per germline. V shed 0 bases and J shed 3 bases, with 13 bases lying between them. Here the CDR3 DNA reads TGTGCCAGCAGCGTAGGGTCAGGGACTCATGGAAACACCATATATTTT. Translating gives CASSVGSGTHGNTIYF.

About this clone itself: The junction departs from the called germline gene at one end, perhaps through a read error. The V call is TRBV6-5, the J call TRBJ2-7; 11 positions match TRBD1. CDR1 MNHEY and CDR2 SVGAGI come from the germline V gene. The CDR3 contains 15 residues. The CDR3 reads CASSYSGQGGYGQYF. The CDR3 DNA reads TGTGCCAGCAGTTACTCGGGACAGGGGGGTTACGGGCAGTACTTC.

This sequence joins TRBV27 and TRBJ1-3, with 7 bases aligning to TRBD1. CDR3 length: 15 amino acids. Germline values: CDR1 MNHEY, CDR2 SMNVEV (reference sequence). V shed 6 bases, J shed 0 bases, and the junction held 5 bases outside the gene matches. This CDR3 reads CASSLGTDSGNTIYF. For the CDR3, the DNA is TGTGCCAGCAGCCTTGGGACAGACTCTGGAAACACCATATATTTT.

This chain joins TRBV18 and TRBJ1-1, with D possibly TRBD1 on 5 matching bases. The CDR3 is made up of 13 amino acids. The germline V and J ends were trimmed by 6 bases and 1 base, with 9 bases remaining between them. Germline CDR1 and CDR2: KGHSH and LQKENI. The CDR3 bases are TGTGCCAGCTCTTCAGGGAAGAACACTGAAGCTTTCTTT. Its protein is CASSSGKNTEAFF.

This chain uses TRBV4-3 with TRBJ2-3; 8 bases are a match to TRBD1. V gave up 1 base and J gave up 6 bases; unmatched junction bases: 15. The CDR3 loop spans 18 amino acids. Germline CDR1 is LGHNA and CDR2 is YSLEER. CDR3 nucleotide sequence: TGCGCCAGCAGCCAAGGCGCACAAATCCAGGGGGCGCTGGATACGCAGTATTTT. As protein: CASSQGAQIQGALDTQYF.

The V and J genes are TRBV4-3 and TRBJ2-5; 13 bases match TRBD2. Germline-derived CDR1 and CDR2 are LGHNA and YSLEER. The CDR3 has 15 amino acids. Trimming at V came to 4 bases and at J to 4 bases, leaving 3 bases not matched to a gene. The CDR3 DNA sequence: TGCGCCAGCAGCCCCGGACTAGCGGGAGTAGAGACCCAGTACTTC. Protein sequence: CASSPGLAGVETQYF.

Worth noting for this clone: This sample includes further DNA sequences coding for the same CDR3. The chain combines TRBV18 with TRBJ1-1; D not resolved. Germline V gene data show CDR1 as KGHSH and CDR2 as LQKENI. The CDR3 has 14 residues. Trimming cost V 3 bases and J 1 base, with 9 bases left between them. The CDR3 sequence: CASSPLAQNTEAFF. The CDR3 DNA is TGTGCCAGCTCACCCCTTGCCCAGAACACTGAAGCTTTCTTT.

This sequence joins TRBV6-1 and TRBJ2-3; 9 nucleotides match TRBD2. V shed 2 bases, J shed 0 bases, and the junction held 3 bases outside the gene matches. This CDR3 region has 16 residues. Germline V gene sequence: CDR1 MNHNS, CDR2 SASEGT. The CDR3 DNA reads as TGTGCCAGCAGTGAAATAGCGGGAGCTAGCACAGATACGCAGTATTTT. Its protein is CASSEIAGASTDTQYF.

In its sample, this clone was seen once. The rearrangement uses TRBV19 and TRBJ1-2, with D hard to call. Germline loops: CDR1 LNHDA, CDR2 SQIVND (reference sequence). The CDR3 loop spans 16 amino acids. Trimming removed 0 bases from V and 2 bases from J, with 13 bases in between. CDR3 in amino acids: CASSIDLARMNYGYTF. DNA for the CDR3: TGTGCCAGTAGTATAGATCTCGCCAGGATGAACTATGGCTACACCTTC. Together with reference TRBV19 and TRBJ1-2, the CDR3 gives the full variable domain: DGGITQSPKYLFRKEGQNVTLSCEQNLNHDAMYWYRQDPGQGLRLIYYSQIVNDFQKGDIAEGYSVSREKKESFPLTVTSAQKNPTAFYLCASSIDLARMNYGYTFGSGTRLTVV.

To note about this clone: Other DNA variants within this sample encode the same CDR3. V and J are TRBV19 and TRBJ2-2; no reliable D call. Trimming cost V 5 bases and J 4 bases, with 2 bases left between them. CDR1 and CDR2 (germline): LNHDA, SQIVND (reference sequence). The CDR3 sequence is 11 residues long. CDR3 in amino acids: CASSRTGELFF. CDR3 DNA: TGTGCCAGTAGTCGCACCGGGGAGCTGTTTTTT.

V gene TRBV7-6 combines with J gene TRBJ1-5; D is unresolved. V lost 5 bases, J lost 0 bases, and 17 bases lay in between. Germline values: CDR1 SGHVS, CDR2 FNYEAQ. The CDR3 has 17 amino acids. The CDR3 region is CASSPKSAHDSNQPQHF. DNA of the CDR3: TGTGCCAGCAGCCCCAAATCCGCTCACGATAGCAATCAGCCCCAGCATTTT. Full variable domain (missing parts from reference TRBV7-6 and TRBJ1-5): GAGVSQSPRYKVTKRGQDVALRCDPISGHVSLYWYRQALGQGPEFLTYFNYEAQQDKSGLPNDRFSAERPEGSISTLTIQRTEQRDSAMYRCASSPKSAHDSNQPQHFGDGTRLSIL.

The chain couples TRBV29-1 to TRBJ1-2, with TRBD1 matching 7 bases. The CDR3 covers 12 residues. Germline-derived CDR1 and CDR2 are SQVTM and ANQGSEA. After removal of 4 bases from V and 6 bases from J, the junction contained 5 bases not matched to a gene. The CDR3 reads CSVGRQGDGYTF. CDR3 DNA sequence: TGCAGCGTTGGCAGACAGGGTGATGGCTACACCTTC.

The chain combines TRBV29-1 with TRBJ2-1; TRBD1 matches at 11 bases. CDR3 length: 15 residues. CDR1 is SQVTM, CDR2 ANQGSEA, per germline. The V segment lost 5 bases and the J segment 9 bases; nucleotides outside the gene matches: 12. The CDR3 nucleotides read TGCAGCGTTTCAACCCCGGGACAGGGGGAGAGTGAGCAGTTCTTC. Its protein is CSVSTPGQGESEQFF.

CDR3 nucleotide sequence: TGTGCCAGCAGCTTGGGCACCCTAGGGTACGAGCAGTACTTC. Amino acids: CASSLGTLGYEQYF. The rearrangement joins TRBV5-4 to TRBJ2-7, with D uncertain. Trimming shortened V by 0 bases and J by 4 bases, and 11 bases separated the two germline ends. This CDR3 has 14 residues. CDR1 is SGHNT and CDR2 is YYREEE in the germline V gene (reference sequence). The whole variable domain, remainder taken from reference TRBV5-4 and TRBJ2-7, is ETGVTQSPTHLIKTRGQQVTLRCSSQSGHNTVSWYQQALGQGPQFIFQYYREEENGRGNFPPRFSGLQFPNYSSELNVNALELDDSALYLCASSLGTLGYEQYFGPGTRLTVT.

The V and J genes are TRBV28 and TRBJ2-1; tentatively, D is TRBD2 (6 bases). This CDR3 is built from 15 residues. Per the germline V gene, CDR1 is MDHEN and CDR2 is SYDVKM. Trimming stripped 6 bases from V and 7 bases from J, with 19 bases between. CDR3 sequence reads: CASSYGGTPPNEQFF. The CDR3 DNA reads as TGTGCCAGCAGCTACGGGGGAACACCGCCAAATGAGCAGTTCTTC.

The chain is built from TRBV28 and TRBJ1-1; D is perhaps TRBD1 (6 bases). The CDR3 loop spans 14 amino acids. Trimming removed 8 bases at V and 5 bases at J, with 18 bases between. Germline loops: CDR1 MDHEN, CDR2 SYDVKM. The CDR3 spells CASCNFRGQTEAFF. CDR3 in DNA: TGTGCCAGCTGCAACTTCCGGGGGCAAACTGAAGCTTTCTTT.

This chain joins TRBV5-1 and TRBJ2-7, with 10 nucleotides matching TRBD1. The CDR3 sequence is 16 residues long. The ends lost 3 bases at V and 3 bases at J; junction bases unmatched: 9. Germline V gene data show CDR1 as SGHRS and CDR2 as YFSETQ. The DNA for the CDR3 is TGCGCCAGCAGCTACGGGGACAGGGGCGATATCTACGAGCAGTACTTC. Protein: CASSYGDRGDIYEQYF. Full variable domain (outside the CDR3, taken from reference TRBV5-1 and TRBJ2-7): KAGVTQTPRYLIKTRGQQVTLSCSPISGHRSVSWYQQTPGQGLQFLFEYFSETQRNKGNFPGRFSGRQFSNSRSEMNVSTLELGDSALYLCASSYGDRGDIYEQYFGPGTRLTVT.